This TCR beta chain was recovered during a study of T cells in localized non-small cell lung cancer. Overall study results and limits: Appearance in adjacent lung was seen for a median around 60 of the top 100 tumor clones.

Notes on this clone: Its specificity is not known.

Sequenced by immunoSEQ multiplex PCR; TCRdb stores in-frame clones only, minus some. The repertoire consists of about 60,000 clones, with 85% to 90% occurring once and the leading ten covering about 2.1%. Germline CDR1 SGHKS, CDR2 YYEKEE (reference sequence). V lost 2 bases and J 2 bases, leaving 2 bases between the germline ends. The CDR3 spans 11 residues. V usage is TRBV5-5 and J usage is TRBJ2-7, with D unclear. The sequence derives from a woman aged 35-75 years with stage I lung adenocarcinoma. The starting material was peripheral blood, obtained before any cancer treatment. This CDR3 reads CASSLTYEQYF. In DNA, the CDR3 is TGTGCCAGCAGCTTAACCTACGAGCAGTACTTC.